The sequence of this T cell receptor beta chain was determined in a study of blood T cell repertoires in COVID-19. Study at large: COVID-19 samples collected from the United States, Italy and Spain covered acute and convalescent phases. Sources were T cells, B-cell-depleted T cells, or PBMCs; the material itself was cDNA or gDNA.

In the original analysis: For nucleated cells, counts were estimated from reference gene primer amplification. Produced via immunoSEQ multiplex PCR; TCRdb's table is partial and in-frame only. The DNA gave D and trimming, while V, J and clone size come from that table. Here the sample spans roughly 190,000 clones, less than 95% being singletons. This CDR3 spans 18 amino acids. V trimming: 1 base; J trimming: 1 base; junction bases outside the gene matches: 7. The germline V gene encodes CDR1 MNHNS and CDR2 SASEGT. V gene TRBV6-1 combines with J gene TRBJ2-1, with 10 positions matching TRBD2. The source of this sequence is a man younger than 40 with COVID-19, enrolled during active disease. Sample: peripheral blood. Here the CDR3 reads CASSEGRVAGGSYNEQFF. CDR3 in DNA: TGTGCCAGCAGTGAAGGTAGGGTAGCGGGGGGTTCCTACAATGAGCAGTTCTTC.